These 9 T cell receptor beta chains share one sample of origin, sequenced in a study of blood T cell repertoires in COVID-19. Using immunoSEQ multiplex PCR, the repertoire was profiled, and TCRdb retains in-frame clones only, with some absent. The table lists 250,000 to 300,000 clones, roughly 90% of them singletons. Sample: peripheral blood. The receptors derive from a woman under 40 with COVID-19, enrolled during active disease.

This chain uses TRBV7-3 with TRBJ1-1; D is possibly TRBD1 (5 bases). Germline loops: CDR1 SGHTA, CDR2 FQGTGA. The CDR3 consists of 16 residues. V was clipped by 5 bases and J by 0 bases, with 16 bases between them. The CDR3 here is CASSVLAGTLNTEAFF. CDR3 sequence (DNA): TGTGCCAGCAGCGTCCTGGCCGGGACTTTGAACACTGAAGCTTTCTTT.

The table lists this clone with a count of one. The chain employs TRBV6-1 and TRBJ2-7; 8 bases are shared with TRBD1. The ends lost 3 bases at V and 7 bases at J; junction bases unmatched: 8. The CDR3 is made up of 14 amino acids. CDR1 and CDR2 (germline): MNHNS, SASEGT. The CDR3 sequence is CASSDGTGTGEQYF. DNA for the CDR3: TGTGCCAGCAGTGACGGGACAGGAACCGGAGAGCAGTACTTC.

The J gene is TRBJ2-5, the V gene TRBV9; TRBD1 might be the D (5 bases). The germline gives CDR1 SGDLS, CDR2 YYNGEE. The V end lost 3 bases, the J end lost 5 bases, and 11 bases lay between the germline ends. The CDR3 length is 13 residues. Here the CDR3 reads CASSAPGFETQYF. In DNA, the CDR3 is TGTGCCAGCAGCGCCCCAGGGTTTGAGACCCAGTACTTC.

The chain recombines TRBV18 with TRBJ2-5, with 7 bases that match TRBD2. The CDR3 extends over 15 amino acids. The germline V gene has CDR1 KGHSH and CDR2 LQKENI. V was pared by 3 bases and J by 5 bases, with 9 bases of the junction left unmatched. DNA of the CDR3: TGTGCCAGCTCACCTGCATTGACTAGCAGCGAGACCCAGTACTTC. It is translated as CASSPALTSSETQYF.

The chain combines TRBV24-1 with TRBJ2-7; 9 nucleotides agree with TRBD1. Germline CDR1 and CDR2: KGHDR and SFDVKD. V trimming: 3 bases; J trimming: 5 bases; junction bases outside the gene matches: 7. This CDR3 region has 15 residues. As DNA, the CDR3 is TGTGCCACCAGTGATCCCGGGACAGGGAAAGACGAGCAGTACTTC. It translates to CATSDPGTGKDEQYF.

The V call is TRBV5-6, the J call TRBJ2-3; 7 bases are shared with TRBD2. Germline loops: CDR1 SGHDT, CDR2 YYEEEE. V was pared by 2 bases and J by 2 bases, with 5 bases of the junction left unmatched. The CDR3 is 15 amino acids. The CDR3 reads CASSLAGRHTDTQYF. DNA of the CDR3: TGTGCCAGCAGCTTAGCGGGGAGGCACACAGATACGCAGTATTTT.

For the CDR3, the DNA is TGTGCCAGCAGCTATCAGGGAATGGACGGCTACACCTTC. It specifies CASSYQGMDGYTF. The rearrangement links TRBV7-3 to TRBJ1-2; possibly TRBD1 for D (5 bases). Germline-derived CDR1 and CDR2 are SGHTA and FQGTGA. The CDR3 is made up of 13 amino acids. Trimming shortened V by 4 bases and J by 8 bases, and 14 bases separated the two germline ends.

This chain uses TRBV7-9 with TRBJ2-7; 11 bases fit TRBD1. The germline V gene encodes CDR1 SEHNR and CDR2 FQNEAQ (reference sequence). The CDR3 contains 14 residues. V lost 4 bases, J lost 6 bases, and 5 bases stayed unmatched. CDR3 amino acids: CASSSVDRGLEQYF. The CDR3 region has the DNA TGTGCCAGCAGCTCGGTGGACAGGGGGCTCGAGCAGTACTTC.

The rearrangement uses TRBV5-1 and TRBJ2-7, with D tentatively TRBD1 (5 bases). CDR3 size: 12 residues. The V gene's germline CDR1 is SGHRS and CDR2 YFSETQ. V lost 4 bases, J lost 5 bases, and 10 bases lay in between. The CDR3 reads CASSALQDEQYF. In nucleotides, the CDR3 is TGCGCCAGCAGCGCCCTACAGGACGAGCAGTACTTC. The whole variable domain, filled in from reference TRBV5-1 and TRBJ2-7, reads KAGVTQTPRYLIKTRGQQVTLSCSPISGHRSVSWYQQTPGQGLQFLFEYFSETQRNKGNFPGRFSGRQFSNSRSEMNVSTLELGDSALYLCASSALQDEQYFGPGTRLTVT.